Listed below are T cell receptor beta chains from one sample, sequenced in a study of blood T cell repertoires in COVID-19. Produced via immunoSEQ multiplex PCR; TCRdb's table is partial and in-frame only. The data show roughly 130,000 clones, around 80% seen once. Input material: peripheral blood. The receptors come from a man between 65 and 80 years old with acute or convalescent COVID-19. Both conserved end residues are trimmed from each CDR3.

>TRBV7-2
ASSAHRNTEAF
>TRBV4-1
ASSRGQVGADYGYT
>TRBV7-8
ASSPHLLVRGVEETQY
>TRBV10-3
ATSTLTGEEEQY
>TRBV28
ASSSAGGSYNSPLH
>TRBV7-9
ASSRGEKLF
>TRBV5-6
ASSFGRTGQETQY
>TRBV5-1
ASSSDSFSYEQY
>TRBV28
ASSFSGASNEKLF
>TRBV4-2
ASSQRSYSNQPQH
>TRBV29-1
SVAGINQPQH
>TRBV7-2
ASSLQGGGPRETQY
>TRBV2
ASQTGTGWAF
>TRBV7-6
ASSSVGGGHQETQY
>TRBV5-1
ASSLYGGTYNSPLH
>TRBV28
ASRRGTAPEQY
>TRBV5-4
ASSLPGQGSYEQY
>TRBV5-4
ASSWEWNTEAF
>TRBV6-5
ASSYAGGRETQY
>TRBV2
ASRYPGQGAHGSYNEQF
>TRBV4-2
ASSQDLAGAAQTQY
>TRBV7-9
ASSTPTGVGGYT
>TRBV3-1/TRBV3-2
ASSQVSGGQETQY
>TRBV5-4
ASSLSLGQSSYEQY
>TRBV29-1
SVAPGTGVTDTQY